This TCR beta chain was obtained from a study of CD8 T cells in ankylosing spondylitis. This clonotype turned up a few times. The antigen is undetermined. Study-level results: A TCR beta motif of fewer than 10 highly homologous variants seemed to mark ankylosing spondylitis blood.

TCRdb independently ran MiXCR on the 5' RACE reads; one entry per CDR3 protein. This sample carries some 130,000 distinct CDR3 sequences, 7.3% of them seen once, and the ten largest clones take 9.5% to 15%. This receptor was obtained from a female donor with ankylosing spondylitis or in good health (not recorded which). The sample comprised blood, either unsorted or a sorted T cell fraction (not recorded which).

CDR3 amino acids: CASSSESTVWAGELFF. As DNA, the CDR3 is TGTGCCAGCAGCTCCGAGAGCACGGTTTGGGCCGGGGAGCTGTTTTTT. This sequence joins TRBV7-2 and TRBJ2-2; D is undetermined. Trimming cost V 4 bases and J 6 bases, with 18 bases left between them. CDR3 length equals 16 residues. Germline V gene lookup returns CDR1 SGHTA and CDR2 FQGNSA.